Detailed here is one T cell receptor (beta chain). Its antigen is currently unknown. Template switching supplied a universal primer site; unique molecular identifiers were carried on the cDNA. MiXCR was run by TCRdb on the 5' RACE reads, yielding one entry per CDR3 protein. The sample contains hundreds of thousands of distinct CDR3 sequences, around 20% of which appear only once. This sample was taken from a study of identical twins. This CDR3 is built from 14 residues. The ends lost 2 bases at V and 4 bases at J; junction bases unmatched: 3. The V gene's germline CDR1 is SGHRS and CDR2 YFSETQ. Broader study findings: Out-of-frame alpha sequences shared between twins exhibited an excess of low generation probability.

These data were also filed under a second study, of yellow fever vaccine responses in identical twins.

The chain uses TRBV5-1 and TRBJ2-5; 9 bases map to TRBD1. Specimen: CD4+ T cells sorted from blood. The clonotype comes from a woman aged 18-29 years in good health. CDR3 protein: CASSFGGQGETQYF. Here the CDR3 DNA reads TGCGCCAGCAGCTTTGGGGGACAGGGAGAGACCCAGTACTTC.